This record concerns one T cell receptor beta chain sequence. There is no known antigen for this receptor. Nothing much larger sits one base from this clone, and base qualities are not available. The sample's time point label, decoded: baseline before first vaccination. Vaccinee samples came from UK trials COV001 and COV002, including a single-blind randomized controlled phase 2/3 trial of AZD1222 (ChAdOx1 nCoV-19) in healthy adults. Trial participant PBMC samples were collected at day 0 and day 28 after the second dose for TCRbeta chain sequencing. Relative to germline, V is missing 3 bases and J is missing 3 bases, with 5 bases of the junction outside any gene match. From the germline V gene, CDR1 is SNHLY and CDR2 is FYNNEI. There are 15 amino acids in the CDR3, from cysteine to phenylalanine inclusive. The sequence is cut down to CDR3 DNA, 45 bases in frame from base 1. The CDR3 regions of human TCRbeta chains were analyzed by immunosequencing. The original methods were these. Repertoire TCRs were checked for matches against a reference library of SARS-CoV-2-specific TCRs that had been generated using the MIRA antigen-specificity platform. Breadth was defined as the fraction of unique TCRs that were SARS-CoV-2-associated. Depth was defined as the fraction of total T cells that were SARS-CoV-2-associated. Using the MIRA data, each spike-specific TCR was assigned both to the spike region to which the TCR was reactive and to a CD4 or CD8 class. Log10-transformed breadth and depth values were compared by one-way ANOVA with Sidak's multiple comparisons tests. TCRdb holds this immuneACCESS table with in-frame rearrangements only. Some clones are missing; in checked studies, unresolved V genes explain under half, and the rest has no known cause. The V and J calls and clone size come from that table; D and trimming were worked out from the DNA. Within this sample are about 73,000 clones, with about 87% of them counted one time only. Around 20% of the sample is taken by the ten largest.

This entry is derived from a study of T cell responses to AZD1222 COVID-19 vaccine (dated by TCRdb to 2020 to 2023). Describing the broader study: AZD1222 recipients with second doses at about 4 weeks or about 12 weeks were pooled, because spike-specific TCR depth and breadth did not differ between schedules. A total of about 250 trial participants underwent TCR sequencing, of whom some 200 had received two doses of AZD1222 and 26 had received two doses of the MenACWY control vaccine. Enrollment into the trials was organized by age into subgroups of 18-55, 56-69 and 70-plus years, and those subgroups contained roughly 150, 30 and 60 TCR-sequenced participants, respectively. Summary of the overall study and its limitations: Epitopes outside the regions mutated in the B.1.351 and B.1.1.7 variants were reportedly recognized by nearly half of the unique spike-specific TCRs. The whole spike protein was spanned by vaccine-associated CD4 TCRs, and dominant responses were seen in regions 160-218 and 743-854. Because no samples from the day 14 peak response were available, repertoires could be characterized only after the peak T cell response. A significant rise in spike-specific TCR breadth and depth was observed after two AZD1222 doses relative to day 0 and relative to MenACWY recipients. Most participants were white British and females outnumbered males, and the authors suggested that clonal diversity may have been underestimated. In the small 56-69-year group, the increase in depth fell short of significance, most likely because of low power. Only a handful of AZD1222 recipients were SARS-CoV-2 seropositive at baseline, limiting conclusions about previously exposed vaccinees.

Recombination linked TRBV2 to TRBJ2-7; TRBD2 fits 10 bases in the junction. This sample comprised peripheral blood, obtained on day 0 of AZD1222 vaccination. The receptor's source is an adult in good health. The CDR3 amino acid sequence is: CASSESSGRRYEQYF. In nucleotide form, the sequence is TGTGCCAGCAGTGAGTCTAGCGGGAGACGCTACGAGCAGTACTTC.